This T cell receptor (beta chain) was recovered during a study of a mutant IDH1 vaccine in newly diagnosed glioma. On the study more broadly: Vaccines were begun 4-6 weeks after radiotherapy alone, or with temozolomide cycles. Most patients had radiochemotherapy with temozolomide before enrollment; others had one alone. Study-wide findings and caveats: Any relationship between pseudoprogression and changes in top peripheral T cell clonotypes seemed absent.

Note on this clone: What it binds is unknown.

Noted time point: week 35, safety follow-up. Every vaccination contained 300 ug of the mutant IDH1 20-mer peptide and was paired with topical imiquimod. Eight vaccine injections were given to patients in weeks 1, 3, 5, 7, 11, 15, 19 and 23. Method: immunoSEQ multiplex PCR; TCRdb's copy keeps in-frame clones and lacks some. The sample has 73,000 or so clones, roughly 83% seen once; the top ten hold approximately 12%. Losses at the gene ends were 6 bases for V and 4 bases for J; bases not matched to a gene: 13. CDR1 is MNHEY, CDR2 SMNVEV, per germline (reference sequence). This CDR3 region has 16 residues.

Sequencing used PBMCs, obtained from a glioma patient whose treatment included an IDH1 peptide vaccine. This clonotype originated in a man aged 18 to 35 with glioma. The chain has TRBV27 and TRBJ1-2, with TRBD1 identical over 8 bases. This CDR3 reads CASRPDRGSGSYGYTF. CDR3 DNA sequence: TGTGCCAGCAGACCTGACAGGGGTTCTGGTAGCTATGGCTACACCTTC.